This TCR beta chain was recovered during a study of blood T cell repertoires in COVID-19. About the study: COVID-19 samples, acute and convalescent, were from the United States, Italy and Spain. Sources were T cells, B-cell-depleted T cells, or PBMCs; the material itself was cDNA or gDNA.

Per the authors' pipeline: Estimates of nucleated cell counts were drawn from the amplification of reference gene primers. Only in-frame clones appear in the TCRdb table, and some are missing; sequencing was by immunoSEQ multiplex PCR. V and J calls and clone size are as listed in that table; D and trimming were resolved from the DNA. Found here are roughly 150,000 clones, around 80% of them singletons; the top ten hold around 7.2%. V was cut by 5 bases and J by 7 bases, with 9 bases left in between. Germline V gene sequence: CDR1 SGHNT, CDR2 YENEEA. The CDR3 contains 12 residues. The receptor was isolated from a woman aged 45-65 years in a cohort sampled during active or convalescent COVID-19. The sequenced sample consisted of peripheral blood. The genes are TRBV11-3 and TRBJ2-1, with D possibly TRBD1 on 6 matching bases. The CDR3 region has the DNA TGTGCCAGCAGCCAGGGGCGGAATGAGCAGTTCTTC. It codes for CASSQGRNEQFF.